The entry that follows covers one TCR beta chain sequence. Its binding antigen is unknown. One base away there is no much larger clone; base qualities are not given. The data were taken from a study of CD8 T cells in Susac syndrome (dated by TCRdb to between 2018 and 2021). For the study in its entirety: The study used repertoire sequencing to test whether antigen drove CD8+ T cell activation and differentiation in Susac syndrome.

The study at large found these results: The number of individuals in the TCR sequencing and HLA analysis was recognized as being relatively small.

The germline V gene (reference sequence) gives CDR1 as DFQATT and CDR2 as SNEGSKA. The CDR3 runs 16 residues from the cysteine to the phenylalanine. The retained sequence is limited to the CDR3, 48 bases, with the frame set at the first base. The germline V and J ends show losses of 0 bases and 2 bases respectively, and no gene match explains 7 bases of the junction. RNA was extracted using the RNeasy kit, and about 0.5 to 1 ug of the RNA was reverse transcribed with random hexamers. TCR beta CDR3 regions were amplified with the immunoSEQ multiplex PCR assay covering 54 Vbeta and 13 Jbeta segments. PCR amplification bias was corrected by using a synthetic template baseline for primer optimization and computational correction. As for the authors' bioinformatics: Reads were assigned to V, D and J genes according to IMGT and analyzed in immunoSEQ Analyzer, with only productive sequences retained. Clonality was computed as one minus Shannon entropy normalized by log2 of the number of productive unique sequences. For each patient and control, public and private clones were evaluated among the 100 most prevalent clones. A clone was defined as Susac-specific if it was absent from the healthy and MS cohorts, from about a thousand published viral clones and from other ImmuneACCESS disease sequences. TCRdb passed the public sequencing reads through fastp at Q25 and MiXCR, retaining productive beta sequences. Rows are combined by CDR3 protein, so each entry shows the most common genes and DNA. The authors' filters were not applied to this entry. The sample table records about 160,000 distinct CDR3 sequences; about 93% of these occur just once. The ten biggest clones cover around 0.13% of the sample.

High-throughput TCR beta sequencing profiled peripheral blood CD8+ and CD4+ T cells from healthy donors, Susac syndrome patients and multiple sclerosis patients. The healthy donors served as controls matched for age and sex. CD8+ TEMRA cells were enriched by FACS, while bulk CD8+ and CD4+ T cells were purified by magnetic negative isolation. Blood was collected in EDTA tubes and processed within 24 hours, with PBMCs isolated through density gradient centrifugation. PBMCs intended for TCR sequencing were cryopreserved in liquid nitrogen and thawed later in a water bath at 37 degrees C. The sorted or isolated CD4+, CD8+ and CD8+ TEMRA cells had a purity of 90% or higher.

Sequencing was carried out using CD4+ T cells from PBMCs. The chain was built from TRBV20-1 and TRBJ2-1; 7 of the junction bases match TRBD2. This clonotype was sampled from a human donor in good health. This receptor has the CDR3 CSARDPWAGAYNEQFF. The DNA sequence reads TGCAGTGCTAGAGATCCGTGGGCGGGGGCCTACAATGAGCAGTTCTTC.